The rows below give T cell receptor beta chains drawn from one sample of a study of T cells in Graves' hyperthyroidism and ophthalmopathy. TCRdb independently ran MiXCR on the multiplex PCR reads; one entry per CDR3 protein. The table records approximately 400,000 distinct CDR3 sequences, about a fifth of them present only once. The material sequenced was blood. These receptors were collected from a woman aged 18-30 years with Graves' hyperthyroidism. CDR3s include the opening cysteine and the closing phenylalanine or tryptophan. The order of the fields is J gene, clone size, V gene, D gene, CDR3 length, CDR3 DNA, CDR3 protein. A D gene is named only where the DNA matches it firmly. The size field is filled for only some rows; it gives once, few, many or a size class.

j_gene: TRBJ1-1; abundance: -; v_gene: TRBV14; d_gene: -; len: 15; CDR3nt: TGTGCCAGCAGCCAAGATCCCAGGGGAGAGGTTGAAGCTTTCTTT; CDR3aa: CASSQDPRGEVEAFF
j_gene: TRBJ2-7; abundance: -; v_gene: TRBV6-2/TRBV6-3; d_gene: TRBD1; len: 15; CDR3nt: TGTGCCAGCTGGATTACAGGGGGCAATACCTACGAGCAGTACTTC; CDR3aa: CASWITGGNTYEQYF
j_gene: TRBJ1-1; abundance: -; v_gene: TRBV28; d_gene: -; len: 13; CDR3nt: TGTGCCAGCAGTTTTTTAGTAAGCACTGAAGCTTTCTTT; CDR3aa: CASSFLVSTEAFF
j_gene: TRBJ2-4; abundance: -; v_gene: TRBV5-1; d_gene: -; len: 14; CDR3nt: TGCGCCAGCAGCTCCCTAAGGGACGGGAACATTCAGTACTTC; CDR3aa: CASSSLRDGNIQYF
j_gene: TRBJ2-7; abundance: many; v_gene: TRBV6-5; d_gene: TRBD1; len: 16; CDR3nt: TGTGCCAGCAGTTCCGACCCAGGACAGGGGTTCTACGAGCAGTACTTC; CDR3aa: CASSSDPGQGFYEQYF
j_gene: TRBJ2-7; abundance: many; v_gene: TRBV2; d_gene: TRBD2; len: 14; CDR3nt: TGTGCCAGCGGGAAGGGACTAGCGTCCTACGAGCAGTACTTC; CDR3aa: CASGKGLASYEQYF
j_gene: TRBJ1-2; abundance: many; v_gene: TRBV12-3/TRBV12-4; d_gene: TRBD1; len: 14; CDR3nt: TGTGCCAGCAGTACCGGGACAGGGACCTATGGCTACACCTTC; CDR3aa: CASSTGTGTYGYTF
j_gene: TRBJ1-2; abundance: once; v_gene: TRBV6-5; d_gene: TRBD1; len: 15; CDR3nt: TGTGCCAGCAGTTACATGGAGGGGGCGTTTTCTGGCTACACCTTC; CDR3aa: CASSYMEGAFSGYTF
j_gene: TRBJ1-5; abundance: many; v_gene: TRBV6-1; d_gene: TRBD1; len: 16; CDR3nt: TGTGCCAGCAGCAGGGACAGCCTTAATAGCAATCAGCCCCAGCATTTT; CDR3aa: CASSRDSLNSNQPQHF
j_gene: TRBJ2-5; abundance: once; v_gene: TRBV20-1; d_gene: TRBD2; len: 18; CDR3nt: TGCAGTGCTAGATCCCTGTTGACTAGCGGGGATATCCAAGAGACCCAGTACTTC; CDR3aa: CSARSLLTSGDIQETQYF